Listed here are 10 T cell receptor beta chains from one sample, sequenced in a study of blood T cell repertoires in COVID-19. Clones were read by immunoSEQ multiplex PCR, and TCRdb kept only the in-frame ones, dropping some. In the table there are around 250,000 clones, approximately 90% of which are singletons. The sequenced material came from PBMCs or T cells enriched from blood (not recorded which). Receptor source: a human donor in a cohort exposed to, infected with or recovered from COVID-19 (not recorded which). The donor label of this sample is uncertain.

The J gene is TRBJ2-7, the V gene TRBV11-2, with 8 bases matching TRBD2. CDR3 length: 16 amino acids. Germline lookup yields CDR1 SGHAT and CDR2 FQNNGV. With 1 base clipped from V and 0 bases from J, the junction kept 5 bases outside the gene matches. CDR3 region: CASSLVPGGTSYEQYF. In nucleotides, the CDR3 is TGTGCCAGCAGCTTAGTTCCGGGGGGGACCTCCTACGAGCAGTACTTC.

The V gene is TRBV2, the J gene TRBJ1-5; D possibly corresponds to TRBD1 (5 bases). Looked up from germline, CDR1 is SNHLY and CDR2 is FYNNEI. The CDR3 spans 16 residues. V lost 1 base to trimming and J lost 0 bases, with 10 bases between them. CDR3 sequence reads: CASSEGAGISNQPQHF. Here the CDR3 DNA reads TGTGCCAGCAGTGAAGGGGCAGGGATTAGCAATCAGCCCCAGCATTTT.

The chain employs TRBV18 and TRBJ1-2; weak D call: TRBD1 (5 bases). Per the germline V gene, CDR1 is KGHSH and CDR2 is LQKENI. There are 13 residues in the CDR3. V was cut by 6 bases and J by 3 bases, with 11 bases left in between. The DNA of the CDR3 is TGTGCCAGCTCCAGGGAGGAGGACTATGGCTACACCTTC. Its translation is CASSREEDYGYTF.

The chain combines TRBV5-1 with TRBJ1-6; D call uncertain. CDR3 length: 16 amino acids. The germline V and J ends were trimmed by 0 bases and 4 bases, with 11 bases remaining between them. Per the germline V gene, CDR1 is SGHRS and CDR2 is YFSETQ. CDR3 coding DNA: TGCGCCAGCAGCTTGGCGGGGATCCCTTATAATTCACCCCTCCACTTT. Translated: CASSLAGIPYNSPLHF.

This clone was counted between two and nine times. V is TRBV4-2 and J is TRBJ1-1, with D possibly matching TRBD1 (6 bases). Germline CDR1 is LGHNA and CDR2 is YNFKEQ. This CDR3 has 14 residues. V was trimmed by 0 bases and J by 13 bases, leaving 18 bases between them. The CDR3 bases are TGTGCCAGCAGCCAAGAGGGGGTGGGGACACTGGGTTTCTTT. Residues: CASSQEGVGTLGFF.

The chain links TRBV6-6 to TRBJ1-3, with 9 nucleotides matching TRBD1. This CDR3 is built from 17 residues. Per the germline V gene, CDR1 is MNHNY and CDR2 is SVGAGI (reference sequence). V lost 5 bases to trimming and J lost 3 bases; unmatched junction nucleotides: 11. The CDR3 region is CASSLIRADRGGNTIYF. In DNA form, the CDR3 reads TGTGCCAGCAGTCTCATACGAGCGGACAGGGGTGGAAACACCATATATTTT.

The chain recombines TRBV5-1 with TRBJ2-2; 9 bases are a match to TRBD1. Losses at the gene ends were 4 bases for V and 2 bases for J; bases not matched to a gene: 12. The germline V gene encodes CDR1 SGHRS and CDR2 YFSETQ. The CDR3 is 18 residues long. As DNA, the CDR3 is TGCGCCAGCAGCCGGACAGGGGTCGGACGTTTAAACACCGGGGAGCTGTTTTTT. This translates into CASSRTGVGRLNTGELFF.

Only a few counts were recorded for this clone. The V gene is TRBV9, the J gene TRBJ1-2; no definite D call. The CDR3 totals 14 residues. Trimming left V 4 bases short and J 4 bases short, with 14 bases between. CDR1 is SGDLS, CDR2 YYNGEE, per germline. CDR3 in DNA: TGTGCCAGCAGCCCTCCGGGTTTATCCTATGGCTACACCTTC. As protein: CASSPPGLSYGYTF.

This clone turned up a few times. This chain links TRBV4-1 with TRBJ1-2; D ambiguous. Trimming removed 5 bases from V and 5 bases from J, with 12 bases in between. The CDR3 extends over 13 amino acids. Looked up from germline, CDR1 is MGHRA and CDR2 is YSYEKL. This chain's CDR3 is CASSEGAPYGYTF. The CDR3 coding sequence is TGCGCCAGCAGCGAGGGCGCCCCATATGGCTACACCTTC.

This clone came up once. The chain recombines TRBV13 with TRBJ2-5; D is perhaps TRBD2 (6 bases). This CDR3 contains 16 residues. Trimming took 4 bases from V and 2 from J, leaving 17 bases between them. The germline V gene encodes CDR1 PRHDT and CDR2 FYEKMQ (reference sequence). CDR3 region: CASSWGDAIQQETQYF. In nucleotides, the CDR3 is TGTGCCAGCAGCTGGGGGGACGCCATCCAGCAAGAGACCCAGTACTTC.